The T cell receptor beta chain described here comes from a study of STAT5B mutations in CD4+ large granular lymphocyte leukemia. The CDR3 covers 15 residues. Per the germline V gene, CDR1 is SGHDN and CDR2 is FVKESK. V was clipped by 1 base and J by 7 bases; unmatched bases: 8. The repertoire was sequenced with immunoSEQ multiplex PCR; TCRdb's copy has only in-frame clones and lacks some. Among tens of thousands of clones listed, roughly 70% were seen once. The rearrangement uses TRBV14 and TRBJ2-5; 8 positions agree with TRBD2. The sample taken for sequencing was CD4+ T cells from blood buffy coats. The source is a human donor in good health. CDR3 protein: CASSQAAIRGGTQYF. As DNA, the CDR3 is TGTGCCAGCAGCCAAGCGGCTATCCGGGGGGGGACCCAGTACTTC.